The 17 T cell receptor beta chains in this list originate from one sample, sequenced in a study of blood T cell repertoires in COVID-19. The assay was immunoSEQ multiplex PCR, and TCRdb's table has in-frame clones only and misses some. The table has a few hundred thousand clones, roughly nine tenths seen once. Input material: peripheral blood. The source of these receptors is a woman aged 40 to 50 who had recovered from COVID-19.

This clone was counted a few times. The gene calls are TRBV6-5 and TRBJ2-7; 8 bases align to TRBD1. The V segment lost 2 bases and the J segment 3 bases; nucleotides outside the gene matches: 6. Germline CDR1 reads MNHEY; CDR2 reads SVGAGI. CDR3 length equals 15 residues. The CDR3 reads CASSYDRGQIYEQYF. CDR3 bases: TGTGCCAGCAGTTACGACAGGGGTCAAATCTACGAGCAGTACTTC.

The V gene is TRBV7-3, the J gene TRBJ2-1; D gene ambiguous. Trimming pared 1 base from V and 9 bases from J, leaving 13 bases between. The V gene's germline CDR1 is SGHTA and CDR2 FQGTGA. The CDR3 runs to 14 residues. The CDR3 protein is CASSLSLESPEQFF. The CDR3 DNA reads as TGTGCCAGCAGCTTAAGTCTAGAGTCTCCTGAGCAGTTCTTC.

V gene TRBV7-2 combines with J gene TRBJ2-5; a weak D match, TRBD2 (6 bases). Germline assignment: CDR1 SGHTA and CDR2 FQGNSA. The CDR3 has 15 amino acids. Trimming shortened V by 4 bases and J by 5 bases, and 17 bases separated the two germline ends. CDR3 sequence (DNA): TGTGCCAGCAGCTCTCGACTAGGGGCTGGGGAGACCCAGTACTTC. Translated: CASSSRLGAGETQYF.

This chain links TRBV7-6 with TRBJ2-1; possibly TRBD2 for D (5 bases). Germline-derived CDR1 and CDR2 are SGHVS and FNYEAQ. CDR3 length equals 15 residues. Trimming took off 2 bases at V and 5 bases at J, with 13 bases between the two ends. Here the CDR3 DNA reads TGTGCCAGCAGCTTAAGAGCGGCAGAGAACAATGAGCAGTTCTTC. Translated: CASSLRAAENNEQFF.

This chain joins TRBV7-2 and TRBJ2-7, with D tentatively TRBD2 (6 bases). V was shortened by 6 bases and J by 3 bases, with 18 bases between the two germline ends. CDR3 length equals 15 residues. Germline V gene lookup returns CDR1 SGHTA and CDR2 FQGNSA. Written as DNA, the CDR3 is TGTGCCAGCAGTCAAGACACGGGAGCGCTCTACGAGCAGTACGTC. It encodes CASSQDTGALYEQYV.

The chain links TRBV7-2 to TRBJ2-2; TRBD2 matches at 9 bases. Germline V gene lookup returns CDR1 SGHTA and CDR2 FQGNSA. The V and J ends lost 6 bases and 5 bases, in that order; junction bases with no gene match: 10. This CDR3 contains 16 residues. The CDR3 DNA sequence: TGTGCCAGCAGGTCCCCGGGACTAGCCATTACCGGGGAGCTGTTTTTT. Translated, it gives CASRSPGLAITGELFF.

Only one count was recorded for this clone. V is TRBV28 and J is TRBJ1-2, with a weak D call TRBD1 (6 bases). V was cut by 5 bases and J by 2 bases, with 12 bases left in between. The CDR3 has 14 amino acids. The germline V gene has CDR1 MDHEN and CDR2 SYDVKM. This CDR3 reads CASSTYTGNYGYTF. The CDR3 coding sequence is TGTGCCAGCAGTACCTATACAGGGAACTATGGCTACACCTTC.

The V and J genes are TRBV27 and TRBJ2-1; 10 bases align to TRBD2. The CDR3 totals 15 residues. From germline, CDR1 is MNHEY and CDR2 SMNVEV (reference sequence). The junction had 5 bases not matched to a gene; V was cut back by 1 base and J by 8 bases. The CDR3 loop reads CASSLYPLAGDEQFF. DNA for the CDR3: TGTGCCAGCAGTTTATACCCCCTAGCGGGAGATGAGCAGTTCTTC.

The chain employs TRBV7-9 and TRBJ1-1; 10 bases agree with TRBD1. The CDR3 contains 13 residues. Per germline, CDR1 SEHNR and CDR2 FQNEAQ (reference sequence). Germline trimming cut 6 bases from V and 10 bases from J; bases unmatched to any gene: 8. CDR3 region: CASRGQGGFGAFF. In DNA, the CDR3 is TGTGCCAGCAGAGGACAGGGGGGATTTGGAGCTTTCTTT. The full variable domain, completed using reference TRBV7-9 and TRBJ1-1, is DTGVSQNPRHKITKRGQNVTFRCDPISEHNRLYWYRQTLGQGPEFLTYFQNEAQLEKSRLLSDRFSAERPKGSFSTLEIQRTEQGDSAMYLCASRGQGGFGAFFGQGTRLTVV.

This clone was seen a few times. The gene calls are TRBV6-6 and TRBJ2-1; D might be TRBD1 (6 bases). The CDR3 has 13 amino acids. V gave up 5 bases and J gave up 4 bases, with 9 bases separating them. Germline V gene data show CDR1 as MNHNY and CDR2 as SVGAGI (reference sequence). CDR3 sequence: CASSRDRYNEQFF. DNA for the CDR3: TGTGCCAGCAGTAGAGACAGGTACAATGAGCAGTTCTTC.

The sample holds a few counts of this clone. The chain carries TRBV6-5 and TRBJ1-5; 7 nucleotides match TRBD1. The CDR3 is 13 residues long. With 8 bases clipped from V and 4 bases from J, the junction kept 5 bases outside the gene matches. Germline V gene data show CDR1 as MNHEY and CDR2 as SVGAGI. CDR3 in amino acids: CASGGTENQPQHF. CDR3 bases: TGTGCCAGCGGCGGGACAGAGAATCAGCCCCAGCATTTT.

V usage is TRBV7-9 and J usage is TRBJ1-4; 8 bases align to TRBD1. V shed 10 bases, J shed 2 bases, and the junction held 6 bases outside the gene matches. The CDR3 runs 14 residues. Germline V lookup: CDR1 SEHNR, CDR2 FQNEAQ (reference sequence). CDR3 nucleotide sequence: TGTGCCACAGGGGGCCGATCCACTAATGAAAAACTGTTTTTT. Amino acids: CATGGRSTNEKLFF.

This sequence joins TRBV4-2 and TRBJ1-1; TRBD1 aligns across 8 bases. The V segment lost 1 base and the J segment 0 bases; nucleotides outside the gene matches: 7. CDR3 length: 17 amino acids. Per germline, CDR1 LGHNA and CDR2 YNFKEQ. CDR3 sequence: CASSQVDSGQVNTEAFF. The CDR3 DNA reads as TGTGCCAGCAGCCAAGTTGACTCGGGACAGGTGAACACTGAAGCTTTCTTT.

The chain is built from TRBV5-5 and TRBJ1-5, with TRBD1 matching over 10 bases. V was clipped by 4 bases and J by 1 base; unmatched bases: 8. Germline V lookup: CDR1 SGHKS, CDR2 YYEKEE (reference sequence). The CDR3 is made up of 17 amino acids. The CDR3 region is CASSGGTGVYSNQPQHF. CDR3 DNA: TGTGCCAGCAGCGGGGGGACAGGGGTCTACAGCAATCAGCCCCAGCATTTT.

The CDR3 sequence is CASSYGEGYEQFF. CDR3 in DNA: TGTGCCAGCAGTTACGGTGAGGGCTATGAGCAGTTCTTC. This sequence joins TRBV6-5 and TRBJ2-1; a weak D match, TRBD2 (5 bases). Germline V gene lookup returns CDR1 MNHEY and CDR2 SVGAGI. The CDR3 loop spans 13 amino acids. The ends were cut back, 2 bases at V and 8 bases at J, with 10 bases in the middle.

The chain links TRBV5-1 to TRBJ2-4; TRBD1 aligns across 8 bases. Germline V gene data show CDR1 as SGHRS and CDR2 as YFSETQ. CDR3 size: 14 residues. J was trimmed by 5 bases and V by 2 bases; bases with no gene match: 3. The DNA for the CDR3 is TGCGCCAGCAGCTTCGCAGGGGGCGAAAACATTCAGTACTTC. It is translated as CASSFAGGENIQYF.

V usage is TRBV7-9 and J usage is TRBJ2-2; unclear D gene. The germline V and J ends were trimmed by 1 base and 8 bases, with 5 bases remaining between them. CDR1 is SEHNR, CDR2 FQNEAQ, per germline (reference sequence). The CDR3 is made up of 12 amino acids. The CDR3 sequence is CASSLVLGELFF. CDR3 coding DNA: TGTGCCAGCAGCTTAGTGCTAGGGGAGCTGTTTTTT.